Following are 21 T cell receptor beta chains from one sample sequenced in a study of cytomegalovirus exposure and HLA in healthy donors. The PCR contained 60 Vbeta and 13 Jbeta primers. Sequencing was performed with immunoSEQ multiplex PCR; in TCRdb, only in-frame clones are kept and a portion is missing. Among about 55,000 clones listed, roughly 74% were seen once. Material for sequencing was PBMCs. The receptors come from a man aged 35 to 55 in good health and CMV-seropositive.

There are many counts of this clone. The J gene is TRBJ1-1, the V gene TRBV6-5; 9 positions match TRBD1. The CDR3 runs to 15 residues. V dropped 2 bases and J dropped 3; count of bases not matched to a gene: 4. Germline V gene sequence: CDR1 MNHEY, CDR2 SVGAGI. The CDR3 DNA reads TGTGCCAGCAGTTACAGCAGACAGGGGGACACTGAAGCTTTCTTT. Its translation: CASSYSRQGDTEAFF.

The rearrangement links TRBV5-1 to TRBJ1-5; 7 bases agree with TRBD1. The germline gives CDR1 SGHRS, CDR2 YFSETQ. V was clipped by 4 bases and J by 2 bases; unmatched bases: 3. The CDR3 consists of 14 residues. The CDR3 reads CASSQGTGNQPQHF. The CDR3 DNA reads as TGCGCCAGCAGCCAAGGGACAGGCAATCAGCCCCAGCATTTT. Looking up the rest from reference TRBV5-1 and TRBJ1-5 gives the full variable domain: KAGVTQTPRYLIKTRGQQVTLSCSPISGHRSVSWYQQTPGQGLQFLFEYFSETQRNKGNFPGRFSGRQFSNSRSEMNVSTLELGDSALYLCASSQGTGNQPQHFGDGTRLSIL.

The chain combines TRBV29-1 with TRBJ1-5; D might be TRBD1 (5 bases). This CDR3 is built from 14 residues. The germline gives CDR1 SQVTM, CDR2 ANQGSEA. V lost 4 bases to trimming and J lost 3 bases, with 13 bases between them. The DNA for the CDR3 is TGCAGCGTTGGCCAGGGCCTTTACAATCAGCCCCAGCATTTT. Residues: CSVGQGLYNQPQHF.

Only a few counts were recorded for this clone. J is TRBJ2-1 and V is TRBV6-5; 10 nucleotides match TRBD2. The CDR3 totals 15 residues. V shed 6 bases and J 6 bases; nucleotides not matched to a gene: 8. Germline V gene sequence: CDR1 MNHEY, CDR2 SVGAGI. CDR3 residues: CASSRGLARSNEQFF. The CDR3 bases are TGTGCCAGCAGCCGGGGACTAGCGAGGTCCAATGAGCAGTTCTTC.

This chain uses TRBV5-1 with TRBJ2-7, with D perhaps matching TRBD2 (5 bases). This CDR3 is 13 amino acids long. V shed 0 bases and J shed 4 bases, with 8 bases lying between them. CDR1 is SGHRS and CDR2 is YFSETQ in the germline V gene. The CDR3 is CASSLGGEYEQYF. The CDR3 bases are TGCGCCAGCAGCTTGGGGGGAGAATACGAGCAGTACTTC.

The rearrangement joins TRBV25-1 to TRBJ1-2; D not certain. The CDR3 totals 14 residues. Trimming took off 9 bases at V and 0 bases at J, with 14 bases between the two ends. From germline, CDR1 is MGHDK and CDR2 SYGVNS. CDR3 sequence (DNA): TGTGCCAGTTCGGGTCCGATCGCTAACTATGGCTACACCTTC. Protein: CASSGPIANYGYTF.

V is TRBV7-9 and J is TRBJ1-1; D is possibly TRBD1 (5 bases). The length of the CDR3 is 13 residues. CDR1 SEHNR and CDR2 FQNEAQ come from the germline V gene (reference sequence). The V end lost 6 bases, the J end lost 4 bases, and 12 bases lay between the germline ends. The CDR3 loop reads CASRWGEGTEAFF. The CDR3 coding sequence is TGTGCCAGCAGGTGGGGGGAGGGCACTGAAGCTTTCTTT.

The chain carries TRBV5-1 and TRBJ2-7, with TRBD1 matching 9 bases. After removal of 7 bases from V and 7 bases from J, the junction contained 12 bases not matched to a gene. Germline CDR1 is SGHRS and CDR2 is YFSETQ. The CDR3 extends over 14 amino acids. This chain's CDR3 is CASSQGAYRGEQYF. In DNA form, the CDR3 reads TGCGCCAGCTCACAGGGGGCGTACAGGGGAGAGCAGTACTTC.

The chain joins TRBV19 to TRBJ2-1, with 8 bases fitting TRBD2. Germline trimming cut 5 bases from V and 5 bases from J; bases unmatched to any gene: 2. CDR1 and CDR2 from the germline V gene are LNHDA and SQIVND (reference sequence). CDR3 length: 13 amino acids. CDR3 loop: CASSSGLDNEQFF. CDR3 DNA sequence: TGTGCCAGTAGTTCGGGACTAGACAATGAGCAGTTCTTC.

The V and J genes are TRBV7-3 and TRBJ1-1, with 9 bases lining up with TRBD1. The CDR3 sequence is 13 residues long. The germline CDR1 and CDR2 sequences are SGHTA and FQGTGA. Trimming at V came to 4 bases and at J to 6 bases, leaving 3 bases not matched to a gene. CDR3 sequence: CASSWGTGSEAFF. CDR3 nucleotides: TGTGCCAGCAGCTGGGGGACAGGGTCTGAAGCTTTCTTT.

J is TRBJ1-1 and V is TRBV5-1, with 8 bases identical to TRBD1. The trim removed 3 bases at V and 1 base at J, leaving 5 bases unmatched. The V gene's germline CDR1 is SGHRS and CDR2 YFSETQ. The CDR3 sequence is 15 residues long. Here the CDR3 DNA reads TGCGCCAGCAGCTCCCACAGGGGGGGGAACACTGAAGCTTTCTTT. It yields the protein CASSSHRGGNTEAFF.

The CDR3 sequence is CASSDWSSYEQYF. CDR3 in DNA: TGCGCCAGCAGTGATTGGAGCTCCTACGAGCAGTACTTC. The chain uses TRBV10-2 and TRBJ2-7, with D unresolved. The CDR3 consists of 13 residues. V lost 3 bases to trimming and J lost 0 bases, with 6 bases between them. Germline assignment: CDR1 WSHSY and CDR2 SAAADI.

This clone came up once. The gene calls are TRBV6-5 and TRBJ2-3; possible D gene TRBD1, 6 bases. The CDR3 is 15 amino acids. Germline assignment: CDR1 MNHEY and CDR2 SVGAGI. Trimming cost V 5 bases and J 1 base, with 13 bases left between them. The CDR3 bases are TGTGCCAGCAGTCGACTGGCAGGGGGCACAGATACGCAGTATTTT. As protein: CASSRLAGGTDTQYF.

This clone has only a few counts. DNA of the CDR3: TGTGCCAGCAGCTTAGAAGGAACCGGGACAGGGGAATCTGGAAACACCATATATTTT. Translation gives CASSLEGTGTGESGNTIYF. V gene TRBV11-1 combines with J gene TRBJ1-3; TRBD1 agrees at 10 bases. This CDR3 contains 19 residues. Trimming cost V 1 base and J 1 base; bases outside gene matches: 10. Germline CDR1 SGHAT, CDR2 FQDESV (reference sequence).

The chain is built from TRBV6-5 and TRBJ2-1, with TRBD2 matching over 11 bases. Germline V gives CDR1 MNHEY, CDR2 SVGAGI. The CDR3 is 12 residues long. Trimming removed 5 bases from V and 10 bases from J; junction bases left unmatched: 1. The DNA of the CDR3 is TGTGCCAGCAGTCGACTAGCGGGGGAGCAGTTCTTC. Its translation is CASSRLAGEQFF.

The chain uses TRBV5-1 and TRBJ2-1; 7 nucleotides match TRBD1. CDR3 length: 15 residues. V trimming: 4 bases; J trimming: 6 bases; junction bases outside the gene matches: 10. The germline V gene encodes CDR1 SGHRS and CDR2 YFSETQ. The DNA of the CDR3 is TGCGCCAGCAGCGACAACGGACAGGTCTCCAATGAGCAGTTCTTC. Residues: CASSDNGQVSNEQFF.

The rearrangement joins TRBV6-6 to TRBJ1-2, with D hard to call. V lost 4 bases, J lost 4 bases, and 19 bases lay in between. CDR1 and CDR2 (germline): MNHNY, SVGAGI (reference sequence). This CDR3 is 16 amino acids long. This CDR3 reads CASSSFSGSSGYGYTF. The CDR3 region has the DNA TGTGCCAGCAGTTCTTTCTCCGGGTCCTCGGGCTATGGCTACACCTTC.

The genes are TRBV7-5 and TRBJ1-1; the table's D call, TRBD1, has no DNA check behind it. TRBV7-5 is marked as a pseudogene. The CDR3 sequence is 19 residues long. DNA for the CDR3: TGTGTCAGAAGCTTAGTACACAGGGAAGATGGTGTAGGGTGCACTGAAGCTTTCTTT. Its protein product is CVRSLVHREDGVGCTEAFF.

This clone occurred a few times. V is TRBV4-1 and J is TRBJ2-2; D unresolved. The CDR3 has 14 residues. The V end was cut by 5 bases, the J end by 4 bases, with 11 bases between. Germline V gene sequence: CDR1 MGHRA, CDR2 YSYEKL. CDR3 sequence (DNA): TGCGCCAGCAGCTTTCAGAAAGTCACCGGGGAGCTGTTTTTT. Translation gives CASSFQKVTGELFF.

The V and J genes are TRBV7-2 and TRBJ2-2; no clear D. CDR3 length: 14 residues. V was cut by 2 bases and J by 4 bases, with 8 bases left in between. In germline, CDR1 is SGHTA, CDR2 FQGNSA. DNA of the CDR3: TGTGCCAGCAGCTTAAGACTCCTCACCGGGGAGCTGTTTTTT. Translation gives CASSLRLLTGELFF.

The chain combines TRBV30 with TRBJ2-5; possibly TRBD1 for D (6 bases). The tail of the sequence fits TRBJ2-7 better, so the J call may be wrong. The CDR3 consists of 14 residues. Looked up from germline, CDR1 is GTSNPN and CDR2 is SVGIG (reference sequence). This chain's CDR3 is CAWSAGVFPYEQYF. In DNA form, the CDR3 reads TGTGCCTGGAGTGCAGGGGTGTTCCCCTACGAGCAGTACTTC.